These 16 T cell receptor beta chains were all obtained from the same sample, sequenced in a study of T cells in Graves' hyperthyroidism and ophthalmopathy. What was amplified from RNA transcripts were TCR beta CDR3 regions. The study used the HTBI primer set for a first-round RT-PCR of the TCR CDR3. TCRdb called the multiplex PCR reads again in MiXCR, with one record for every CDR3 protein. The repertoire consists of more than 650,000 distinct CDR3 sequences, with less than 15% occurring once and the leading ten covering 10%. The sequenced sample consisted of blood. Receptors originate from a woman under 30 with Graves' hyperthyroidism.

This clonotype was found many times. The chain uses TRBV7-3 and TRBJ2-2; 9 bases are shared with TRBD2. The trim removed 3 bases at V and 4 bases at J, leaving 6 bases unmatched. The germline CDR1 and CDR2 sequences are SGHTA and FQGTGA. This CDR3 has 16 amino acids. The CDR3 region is CASSFSAGGGTGELFF. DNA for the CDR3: TGTGCCAGCAGCTTCTCAGCGGGAGGTGGCACCGGGGAGCTGTTTTTT.

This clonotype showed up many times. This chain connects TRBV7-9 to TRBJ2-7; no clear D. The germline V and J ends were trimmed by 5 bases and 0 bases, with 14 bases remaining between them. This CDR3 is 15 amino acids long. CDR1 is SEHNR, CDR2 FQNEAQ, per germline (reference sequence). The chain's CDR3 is CASSPTEGISYEQYF. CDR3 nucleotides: TGTGCCAGCAGCCCGACTGAAGGGATCTCCTACGAGCAGTACTTC.

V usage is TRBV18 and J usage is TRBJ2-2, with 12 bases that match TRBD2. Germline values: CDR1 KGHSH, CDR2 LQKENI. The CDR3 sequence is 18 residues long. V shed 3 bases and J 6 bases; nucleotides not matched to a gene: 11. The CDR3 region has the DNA TGTGCCAGCTCACCTTGGACTAGCGGGACCCTGAAGGCCGGGGAGCTGTTTTTT. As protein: CASSPWTSGTLKAGELFF.

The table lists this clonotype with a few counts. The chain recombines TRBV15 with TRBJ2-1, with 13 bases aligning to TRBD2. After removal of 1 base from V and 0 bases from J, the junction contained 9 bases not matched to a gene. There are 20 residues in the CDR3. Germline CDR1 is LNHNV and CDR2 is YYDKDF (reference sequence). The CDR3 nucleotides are TGTGCCACCAGCAGAGTTGGACTAGCGGGGGAAAAAGGCTCCTACAATGAGCAGTTCTTC. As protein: CATSRVGLAGEKGSYNEQFF.

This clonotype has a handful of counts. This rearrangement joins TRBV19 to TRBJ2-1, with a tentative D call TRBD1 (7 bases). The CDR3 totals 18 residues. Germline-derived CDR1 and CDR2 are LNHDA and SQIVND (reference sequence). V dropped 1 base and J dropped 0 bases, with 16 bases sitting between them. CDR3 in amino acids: CASSIVSRRDSSYNEQFF. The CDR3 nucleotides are TGTGCCAGTAGTATAGTTAGTAGGAGGGACAGCTCCTACAATGAGCAGTTCTTC.

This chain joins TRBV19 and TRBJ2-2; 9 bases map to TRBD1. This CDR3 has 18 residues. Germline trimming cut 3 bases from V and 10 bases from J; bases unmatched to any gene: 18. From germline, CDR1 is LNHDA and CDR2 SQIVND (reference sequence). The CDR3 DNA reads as TGTGCCAGTAGTATGTTCCCGGGACAGGGAGCCTCGGGGGAGGAGCTGTTTTTT. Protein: CASSMFPGQGASGEELFF.

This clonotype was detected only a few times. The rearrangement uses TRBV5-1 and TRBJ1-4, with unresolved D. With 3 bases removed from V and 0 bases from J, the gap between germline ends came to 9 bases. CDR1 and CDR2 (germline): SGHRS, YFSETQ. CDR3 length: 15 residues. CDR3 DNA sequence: TGCGCCAGCAGCTCTAGCCGGGCAACTAATGAAAAACTGTTTTTT. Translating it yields CASSSSRATNEKLFF.

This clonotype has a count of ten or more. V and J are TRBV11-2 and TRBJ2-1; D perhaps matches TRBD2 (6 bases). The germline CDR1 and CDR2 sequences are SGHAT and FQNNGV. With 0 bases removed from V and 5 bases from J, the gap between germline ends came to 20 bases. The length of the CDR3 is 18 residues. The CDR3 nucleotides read TGTGCCAGCAGCTTAGACGGCGGGATAAGTTTCGGCGACAATGAGCAGTTCTTC. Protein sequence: CASSLDGGISFGDNEQFF.

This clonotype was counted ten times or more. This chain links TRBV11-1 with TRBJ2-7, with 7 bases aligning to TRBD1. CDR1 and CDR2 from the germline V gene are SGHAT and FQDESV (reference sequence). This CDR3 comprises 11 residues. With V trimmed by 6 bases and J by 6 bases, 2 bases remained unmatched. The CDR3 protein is CASRRGPEQYF. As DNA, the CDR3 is TGTGCCAGCAGGAGGGGGCCCGAGCAGTACTTC. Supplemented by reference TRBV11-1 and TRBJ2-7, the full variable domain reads EAEVAQSPRYKITEKSQAVAFWCDPISGHATLYWYRQILGQGPELLVQFQDESVVDDSQLPKDRFSAERLKGVDSTLKIQPAELGDSAMYLCASRRGPEQYFGPGTRLTVT.

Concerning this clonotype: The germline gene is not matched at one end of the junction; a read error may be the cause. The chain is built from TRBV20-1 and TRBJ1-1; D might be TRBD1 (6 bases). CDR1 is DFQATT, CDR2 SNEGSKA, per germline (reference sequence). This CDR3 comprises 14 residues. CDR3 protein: CSASKSQGNTEALF. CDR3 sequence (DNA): TGCAGTGCTAGTAAGTCGCAGGGGAACACTGAAGCGCTCTTT.

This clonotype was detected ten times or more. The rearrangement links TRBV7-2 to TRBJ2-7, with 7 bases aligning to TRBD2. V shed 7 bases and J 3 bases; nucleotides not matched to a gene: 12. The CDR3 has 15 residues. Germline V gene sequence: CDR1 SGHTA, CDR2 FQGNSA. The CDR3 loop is CASTHPGLADYEQYF. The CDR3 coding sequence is TGTGCCAGCACCCACCCCGGCCTAGCGGACTACGAGCAGTACTTC.

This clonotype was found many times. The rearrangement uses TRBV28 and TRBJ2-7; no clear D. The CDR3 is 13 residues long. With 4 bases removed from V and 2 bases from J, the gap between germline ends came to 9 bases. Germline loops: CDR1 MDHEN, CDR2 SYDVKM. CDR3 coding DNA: TGTGCCAGCAGTTCCCTACGGACCTACGAGCAGTACTTC. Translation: CASSSLRTYEQYF.

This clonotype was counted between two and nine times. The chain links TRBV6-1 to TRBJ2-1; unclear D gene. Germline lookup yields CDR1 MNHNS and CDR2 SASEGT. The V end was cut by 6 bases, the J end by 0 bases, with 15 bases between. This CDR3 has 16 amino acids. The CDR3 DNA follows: TGTGCCAGCAGAGTCGACTGGGCGAGCTCCTACAATGAGCAGTTCTTC. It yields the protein CASRVDWASSYNEQFF.

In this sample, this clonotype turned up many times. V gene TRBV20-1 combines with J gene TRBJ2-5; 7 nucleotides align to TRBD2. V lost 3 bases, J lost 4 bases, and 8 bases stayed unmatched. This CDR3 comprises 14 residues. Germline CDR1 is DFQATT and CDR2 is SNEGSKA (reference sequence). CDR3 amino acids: CSARRELASETQYF. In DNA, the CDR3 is TGCAGTGCTAGGCGGGAGCTAGCATCAGAGACCCAGTACTTC.

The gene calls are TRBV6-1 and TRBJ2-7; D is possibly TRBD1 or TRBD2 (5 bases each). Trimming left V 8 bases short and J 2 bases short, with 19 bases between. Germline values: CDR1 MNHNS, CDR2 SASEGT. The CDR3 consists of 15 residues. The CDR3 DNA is TGTGCCAGCCATACGGTAGGGACGGAAACCTACGAGCAGTACTTC. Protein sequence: CASHTVGTETYEQYF.

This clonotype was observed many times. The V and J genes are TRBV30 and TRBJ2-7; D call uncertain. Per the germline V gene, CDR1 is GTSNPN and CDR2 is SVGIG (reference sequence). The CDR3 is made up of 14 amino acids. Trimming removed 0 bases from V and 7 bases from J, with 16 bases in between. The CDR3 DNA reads TGTGCCTGGAGTGTAAGCGAGGTTTTGGGGGAGCAGTACTTC. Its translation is CAWSVSEVLGEQYF.